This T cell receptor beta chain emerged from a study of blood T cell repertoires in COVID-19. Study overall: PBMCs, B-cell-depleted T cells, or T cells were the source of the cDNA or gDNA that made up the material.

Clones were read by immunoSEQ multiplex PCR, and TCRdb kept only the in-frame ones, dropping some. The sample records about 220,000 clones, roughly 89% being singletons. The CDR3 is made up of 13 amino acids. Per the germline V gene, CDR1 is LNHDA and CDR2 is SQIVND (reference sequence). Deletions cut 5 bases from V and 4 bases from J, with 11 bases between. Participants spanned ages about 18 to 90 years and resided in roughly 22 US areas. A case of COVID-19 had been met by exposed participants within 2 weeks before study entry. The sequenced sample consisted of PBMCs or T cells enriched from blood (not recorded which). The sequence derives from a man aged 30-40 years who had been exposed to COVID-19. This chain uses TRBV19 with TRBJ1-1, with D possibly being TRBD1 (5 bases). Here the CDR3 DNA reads TGTGCCAGTAGTGGATCAAGGGGCACTGAAGCTTTCTTT. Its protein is CASSGSRGTEAFF. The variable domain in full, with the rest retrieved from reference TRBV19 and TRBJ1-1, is DGGITQSPKYLFRKEGQNVTLSCEQNLNHDAMYWYRQDPGQGLRLIYYSQIVNDFQKGDIAEGYSVSREKKESFPLTVTSAQKNPTAFYLCASSGSRGTEAFFGQGTRLTVV.